The 15 T cell receptor beta chains given below trace back to one sample, sequenced in a study of T cell responses to AZD1222 COVID-19 vaccine. Libraries were prepared by immunoSEQ multiplex PCR; TCRdb keeps only in-frame clonotypes and omits some of them. This sample has under 200,000 clones, with approximately 91% found just once. The material sequenced was peripheral blood, taken on day 0 of AZD1222 vaccination. These receptor sequences come from an adult in good health.

This sequence joins TRBV10-3 and TRBJ1-5, with TRBD1 as a possible D gene (5 bases). V lost 5 bases and J lost 4, with 9 bases in between. Germline V lookup: CDR1 ENHRY, CDR2 SYGVKD. The CDR3 covers 13 residues. The CDR3 bases are TGTGCCATCAGTCCTCAGGGTAATCAGCCCCAGCATTTT. This sequence encodes CAISPQGNQPQHF.

The rearrangement joins TRBV5-5 to TRBJ2-2; TRBD1 agrees at 7 bases. This CDR3 region has 18 residues. From germline, CDR1 is SGHKS and CDR2 YYEKEE (reference sequence). J gave up 0 bases and V 1 base, and 9 bases lay outside the gene matches. The CDR3 DNA reads TGTGCCAGCAGCTTGAGGGTACAGGGGTCTACGAACACCGGGGAGCTGTTTTTT. This codes for CASSLRVQGSTNTGELFF.

The gene calls are TRBV9 and TRBJ2-2, with 7 bases matching TRBD1. Per the germline V gene, CDR1 is SGDLS and CDR2 is YYNGEE. V trimming: 0 bases; J trimming: 7 bases; junction bases outside the gene matches: 12. The CDR3 is made up of 17 amino acids. CDR3 coding DNA: TGTGCCAGCAGCGTAGGGAAGACAGGACAGGTGGGCGGGGAGCTGTTTTTT. Protein product: CASSVGKTGQVGGELFF.

The V call is TRBV10-3, the J call TRBJ2-6, with 14 bases that match TRBD2. Germline lookup yields CDR1 ENHRY and CDR2 SYGVKD. This CDR3 has 19 residues. Losses at the gene ends were 5 bases for V and 3 bases for J; bases not matched to a gene: 9. The CDR3 spells CAISSTGTSGRGGANVLTF. In DNA, the CDR3 is TGTGCCATCAGTTCGACCGGGACTAGCGGGAGAGGTGGGGCCAACGTCCTGACTTTC.

The chain is built from TRBV5-1 and TRBJ1-3; D call uncertain. Trimming pared 5 bases from V and 9 bases from J, leaving 12 bases between. This CDR3 has 12 residues. CDR1 and CDR2 (germline): SGHRS, YFSETQ. CDR3 sequence reads: CASSPAWGTIYF. DNA of the CDR3: TGCGCCAGCAGTCCCGCCTGGGGCACCATATATTTT.

The genes are TRBV9 and TRBJ2-1; 12 nucleotides line up with TRBD2. CDR1 is SGDLS, CDR2 YYNGEE, per germline. CDR3 length: 15 amino acids. V dropped 7 bases and J dropped 4; count of bases not matched to a gene: 6. Here the CDR3 DNA reads TGTGCCAGCTCGCTAGCGGGGGGGCCGTACAATGAGCAGTTCTTC. Translating gives CASSLAGGPYNEQFF.

V is TRBV28 and J is TRBJ1-2, with D perhaps matching TRBD1 (6 bases). The V and J ends lost 5 bases and 8 bases respectively, with 18 bases between them. Germline assignment: CDR1 MDHEN and CDR2 SYDVKM. CDR3 length: 14 amino acids. This CDR3 reads CASSPPTWQGGYTF. As DNA, the CDR3 is TGTGCCAGCAGTCCCCCCACATGGCAGGGGGGCTACACCTTC.

The rearrangement links TRBV28 to TRBJ1-5; 9 bases are shared with TRBD1. Losses at the gene ends were 5 bases for V and 7 bases for J; bases not matched to a gene: 15. The CDR3 contains 17 residues. CDR1 and CDR2 (germline): MDHEN, SYDVKM. CDR3 DNA: TGTGCCAGCAGTCACAGGGGGGACAGGGCCAATCGACAGCCCCAGCATTTT. Translated, it gives CASSHRGDRANRQPQHF.

This clone was seen a few times. The genes are TRBV27 and TRBJ1-1; D is unclear. Trimming stripped 1 base from V and 0 bases from J, with 3 bases between. The length of the CDR3 is 13 residues. Germline V gives CDR1 MNHEY, CDR2 SMNVEV (reference sequence). Here the CDR3 DNA reads TGTGCCAGCAGTTTATTGGTGAACACTGAAGCTTTCTTT. Translated: CASSLLVNTEAFF.

CDR3 DNA: TGTGCCAGCAGACCAGGGTCTGGGTACGAGCAGTACTTC. This sequence encodes CASRPGSGYEQYF. The chain carries TRBV6-5 and TRBJ2-7, with D perhaps TRBD1 (5 bases). The CDR3 extends over 13 amino acids. With 6 bases removed from V and 4 bases from J, the gap between germline ends came to 13 bases. Germline V gene lookup returns CDR1 MNHEY and CDR2 SVGAGI.

The chain is built from TRBV18 and TRBJ2-1; tentative D call: TRBD1 (6 bases). CDR1 KGHSH and CDR2 LQKENI come from the germline V gene. The length of the CDR3 is 13 residues. Trimming took off 6 bases at V and 7 bases at J, with 13 bases between the two ends. CDR3 region: CASSSGQSNEQFF. The CDR3 nucleotides are TGTGCCAGCTCGAGCGGACAGTCTAATGAGCAGTTCTTC.

This clone was detected only once. The CDR3 DNA reads as TGTGCCATCAGTGAGTCCGAACTAGCGGGGGCCAATACGCAGTATTTT. It is translated as CAISESELAGANTQYF. V gene TRBV10-3 combines with J gene TRBJ2-3; 11 bases match TRBD2. This CDR3 contains 16 residues. CDR1 ENHRY and CDR2 SYGVKD come from the germline V gene. J was trimmed by 7 bases and V by 0 bases; bases with no gene match: 6.

The chain uses TRBV9 and TRBJ2-6; no firm D call. CDR1 is SGDLS and CDR2 is YYNGEE in the germline V gene. The length of the CDR3 is 14 residues. V was shortened by 5 bases and J by 2 bases, with 8 bases between the two germline ends. The CDR3 DNA sequence: TGTGCCAGCAGGCAGGAAGCTGGGGCCAACGTCCTGACTTTC. Its protein product is CASRQEAGANVLTF.

The chain couples TRBV9 to TRBJ2-1; TRBD1 might be the D (5 bases). Trimming took off 4 bases at V and 0 bases at J, with 23 bases between the two ends. CDR3 size: 19 residues. Germline loops: CDR1 SGDLS, CDR2 YYNGEE. CDR3 bases: TGTGCCAGCAGCCCTAGTACCGACAGCCGGTGGAGCTCCTACAATGAGCAGTTCTTC. Encoded protein: CASSPSTDSRWSSYNEQFF.

V usage is TRBV25-1 and J usage is TRBJ1-4; unclear D gene. CDR3 length: 13 amino acids. In germline, CDR1 is MGHDK, CDR2 SYGVNS. The V end was cut by 4 bases, the J end by 5 bases, with 8 bases between. As DNA, the CDR3 is TGTGCCAGCAGTGTGATTACAAATGAAAAACTGTTTTTT. Translated, it gives CASSVITNEKLFF.